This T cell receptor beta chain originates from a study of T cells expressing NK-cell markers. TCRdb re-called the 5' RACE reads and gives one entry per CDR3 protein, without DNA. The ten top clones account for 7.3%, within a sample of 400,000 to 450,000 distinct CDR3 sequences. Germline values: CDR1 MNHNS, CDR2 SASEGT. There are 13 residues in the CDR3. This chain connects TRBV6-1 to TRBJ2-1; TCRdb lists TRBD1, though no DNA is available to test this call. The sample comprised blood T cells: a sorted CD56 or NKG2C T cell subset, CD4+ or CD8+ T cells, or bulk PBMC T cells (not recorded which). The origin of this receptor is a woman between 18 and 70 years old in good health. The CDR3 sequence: CAGWDRGYNEQFF.